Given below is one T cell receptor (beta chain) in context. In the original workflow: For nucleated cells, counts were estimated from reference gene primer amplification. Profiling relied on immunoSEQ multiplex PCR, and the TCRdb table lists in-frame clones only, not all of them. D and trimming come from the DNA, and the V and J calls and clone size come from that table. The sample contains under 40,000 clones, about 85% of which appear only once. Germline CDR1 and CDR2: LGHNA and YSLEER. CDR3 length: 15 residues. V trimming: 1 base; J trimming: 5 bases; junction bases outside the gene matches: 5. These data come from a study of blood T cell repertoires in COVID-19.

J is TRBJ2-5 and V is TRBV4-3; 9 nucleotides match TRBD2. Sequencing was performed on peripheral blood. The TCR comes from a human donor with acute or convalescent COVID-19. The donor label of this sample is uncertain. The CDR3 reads CASSQVAGVRETQYF. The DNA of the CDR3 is TGCGCCAGCAGCCAAGTAGCGGGGGTACGGGAGACCCAGTACTTC.